The following is a T cell receptor (beta chain) sequence with its context. The data originate from a study of glioma-infiltrating T cells after dendritic cell vaccination. About the study: Dendritic cell vaccine was injected intradermally three times, biweekly.

The repertoire was sequenced with immunoSEQ multiplex PCR; TCRdb's copy has only in-frame clones and lacks some. The repertoire includes 100,000 or so clones, 80% of them detected once, and roughly 5.5% sits in the top ten. Time point defined: after dendritic cell vaccination, including at tumor progression/relapse. This TCR derives from a human donor with glioblastoma. The sample consisted of blood, taken after dendritic cell vaccination.

CDR3 region: CASSFDPGVSSYEQYF. The CDR3 coding sequence is TGTGCCAGCAGTTTTGACCCCGGGGTCAGCTCCTACGAGCAGTACTTC. The chain employs TRBV2 and TRBJ2-7; weak D call: TRBD2 (5 bases). Per the germline V gene, CDR1 is SNHLY and CDR2 is FYNNEI. The CDR3 extends over 16 amino acids. V shed 5 bases and J shed 0 bases, with 17 bases lying between them.